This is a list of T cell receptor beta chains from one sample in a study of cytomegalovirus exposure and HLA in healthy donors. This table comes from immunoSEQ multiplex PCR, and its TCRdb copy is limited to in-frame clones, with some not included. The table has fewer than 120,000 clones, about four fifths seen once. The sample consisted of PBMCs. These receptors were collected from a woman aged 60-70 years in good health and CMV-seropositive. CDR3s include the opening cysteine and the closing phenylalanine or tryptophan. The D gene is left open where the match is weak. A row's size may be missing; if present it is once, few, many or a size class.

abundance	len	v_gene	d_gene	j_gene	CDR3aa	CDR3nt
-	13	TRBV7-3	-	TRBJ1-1	CASSLERGTEAFF	TGTGCCAGCAGCTTAGAGCGTGGGACTGAAGCTTTCTTT
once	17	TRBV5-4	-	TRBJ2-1	CASSLLDLRGLLIKWFF	TGTGCCAGCAGCTTGCTTGACTTAAGGGGGTTGTTGATCAAGTGGTTCTTC
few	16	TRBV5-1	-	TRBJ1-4	CASSLAVGGHAEKLFF	TGCGCCAGCAGCTTGGCCGTCGGGGGGCACGCTGAAAAACTGTTTTTT
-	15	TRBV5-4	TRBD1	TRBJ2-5	CASSRPGQGQETQYF	TGTGCCAGCAGCCGACCGGGACAGGGACAAGAGACCCAGTACTTC
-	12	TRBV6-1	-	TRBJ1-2	CASSGSSYGYTF	TGTGCCAGCAGTGGAAGCTCGTATGGCTACACCTTC
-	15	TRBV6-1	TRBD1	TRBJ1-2	CASSNWIRDRDGYTF	TGTGCCAGCAGTAATTGGATCCGGGACAGAGATGGCTACACCTTC
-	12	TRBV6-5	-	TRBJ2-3	CASQQSTDTQYF	TGTGCCAGCCAACAAAGCACAGATACGCAGTATTTT
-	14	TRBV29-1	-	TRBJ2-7	CSVDEGAGVDEQYF	TGCAGCGTTGATGAAGGTGCAGGGGTAGACGAGCAGTACTTC
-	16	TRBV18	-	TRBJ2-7	CASSPAGGQGIHEQYF	TGTGCCAGCTCACCAGCGGGGGGACAGGGAATCCACGAGCAGTACTTC
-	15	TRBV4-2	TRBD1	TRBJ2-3	CASSRKRQQGDTQYF	TGTGCCAGCAGCCGTAAAAGACAACAGGGGGATACGCAGTATTTT
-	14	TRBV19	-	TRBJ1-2	CASSTWRVGYGYTF	TGTGCCAGTAGTACTTGGAGGGTAGGGTATGGCTACACCTTC
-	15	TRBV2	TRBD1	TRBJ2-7	CASTKRGQGSHEQYF	TGTGCCAGCACCAAAAGGGGGCAGGGATCCCACGAGCAGTACTTC
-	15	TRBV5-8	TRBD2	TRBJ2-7	CASSQIAGGTYEQYF	TGTGCCAGCAGCCAAATAGCGGGAGGTACCTACGAGCAGTACTTC
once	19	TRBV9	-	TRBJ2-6	CASSRATSMPLSGANVLTF	TGTGCCAGCAGCCGAGCGACTTCAATGCCCCTCTCTGGGGCCAACGTCCTGACTTTC
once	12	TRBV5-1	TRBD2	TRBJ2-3	CASGRGTDTQYF	TGCGCCAGCGGGCGGGGGACAGATACGCAGTATTTT
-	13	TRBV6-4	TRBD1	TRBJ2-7	CASRAGQGAEQYF	TGTGCCAGCAGGGCGGGACAGGGGGCCGAGCAGTACTTC
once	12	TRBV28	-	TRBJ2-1	CASSSPPGGQFF	TGTGCCAGCAGTTCTCCTCCCGGGGGGCAGTTCTTC
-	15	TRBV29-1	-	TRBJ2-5	CSVPLTGVDVETQYF	TGCAGCGTGCCCCTTACGGGAGTAGACGTCGAGACCCAGTACTTC
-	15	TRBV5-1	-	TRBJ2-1	CASSLGVAATNEQFF	TGCGCCAGCAGCTTGGGTGTCGCGGCTACTAATGAGCAGTTCTTC
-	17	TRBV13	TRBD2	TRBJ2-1	CASSPRPGLAGEIEQFF	TGTGCCAGCAGCCCGAGACCGGGACTAGCGGGAGAAATTGAGCAGTTCTTC
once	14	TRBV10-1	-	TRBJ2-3	CASSENGRSDTQYF	TGCGCCAGCAGTGAAAATGGCAGATCAGATACGCAGTATTTT
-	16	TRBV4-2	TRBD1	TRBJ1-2	CASSQDLGDRAYGYTF	TGTGCCAGCAGCCAAGATCTAGGGGACAGGGCCTATGGCTACACCTTC
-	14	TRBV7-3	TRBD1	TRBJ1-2	CASSLKSGQYGYTF	TGTGCCAGCAGCTTAAAATCGGGACAGTATGGCTACACCTTC
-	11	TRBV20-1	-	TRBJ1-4	CSAARGEKLFF	TGCAGTGCTGCCAGGGGTGAAAAACTGTTTTTT
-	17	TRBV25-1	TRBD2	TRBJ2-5	CASSESGTRGTQETQYF	TGTGCCAGCAGTGAGTCCGGGACTAGAGGGACCCAAGAGACCCAGTACTTC
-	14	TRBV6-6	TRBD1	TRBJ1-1	CASRPDRGRVEAFF	TGTGCCAGCAGGCCAGACAGGGGGCGGGTTGAAGCTTTCTTT
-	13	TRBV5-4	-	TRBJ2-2	CASSLERVGELFF	TGTGCCAGCAGCTTGGAGCGAGTCGGGGAGCTGTTTTTT
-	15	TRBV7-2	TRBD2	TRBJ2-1	CASSYLAGGPLEQFF	TGTGCCAGCAGCTACCTAGCGGGAGGGCCTCTTGAGCAGTTCTTC
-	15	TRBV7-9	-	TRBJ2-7	CASSLVVAGSYEQYF	TGTGCCAGCAGCTTAGTGGTGGCAGGCTCCTACGAGCAGTACTTC
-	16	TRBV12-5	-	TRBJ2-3	CASGLDTGVSSDTQYF	TGTGCTAGTGGTTTGGATACGGGGGTCTCCTCAGATACGCAGTATTTT
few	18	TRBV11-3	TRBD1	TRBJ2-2	CASSPPFGTDLNTGELFF	TGTGCCAGCAGTCCCCCCTTCGGGACAGATCTGAACACCGGGGAGCTGTTTTTT
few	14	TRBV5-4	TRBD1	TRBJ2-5	CASSRQGAVETQYF	TGTGCCAGCAGCCGACAGGGGGCTGTAGAGACCCAGTACTTC
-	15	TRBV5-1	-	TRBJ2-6	CASSSGNSGANVLTF	TGCGCCAGCAGCTCAGGAAACTCTGGGGCCAACGTCCTGACTTTC
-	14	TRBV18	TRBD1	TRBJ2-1	CASSGRQGDSEQFF	TGTGCCAGCTCGGGACGACAGGGTGACAGTGAGCAGTTCTTC
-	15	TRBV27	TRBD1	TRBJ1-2	CASGGRGNPNYGYTF	TGTGCCAGCGGGGGCAGGGGGAATCCGAACTATGGCTACACCTTC
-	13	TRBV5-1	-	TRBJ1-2	CASSLAGSYGYTF	TGCGCCAGCAGCTTGGCCGGGTCCTATGGCTACACCTTC
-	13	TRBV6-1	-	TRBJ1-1	CASTYQDLAEAFF	TGTGCCAGCACGTATCAGGACTTGGCTGAAGCTTTCTTT
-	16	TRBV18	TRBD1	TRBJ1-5	CASSPSKTGAGQPQHF	TGTGCCAGCTCACCCTCAAAGACAGGGGCTGGACAGCCCCAGCATTTT
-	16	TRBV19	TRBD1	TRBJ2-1	CASRKSGQGHYNEQFF	TGTGCCAGTAGGAAATCGGGACAGGGGCACTACAATGAGCAGTTCTTC
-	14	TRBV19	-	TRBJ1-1	CASTELIMNTEAFF	TGTGCCAGTACGGAACTAATAATGAACACTGAAGCTTTCTTT
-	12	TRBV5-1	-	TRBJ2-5	CASSLQGETQYF	TGCGCCAGCAGCTTACAGGGAGAGACCCAGTACTTC
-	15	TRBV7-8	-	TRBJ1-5	CASSLDIYSNQPQHF	TGTGCCAGCAGCCTGGACATATATAGCAATCAGCCCCAGCATTTT